This TCR beta chain is from a study of shared clonotypes between healthy human individuals. Study information: Researchers assigned three CD4 naive, three CD4 memory, two CD8 naive and one CD8 memory plate to each donor. Whole-study results and caveats: Incompleteness in sorted-subset sequencing, despite large depth, was shown by rarefaction. The sampled material consisted only of blood, and tissue repertoires are likely to differ.

Several immunoSEQ 96-well plates shared each subset's DNA, each plate a replicate. Data came from immunoSEQ multiplex PCR; TCRdb stores just in-frame clones and leaves some out. Of some 1,100,000 clones in the sample, around 82% were seen once. As regards this clone: Antigen specificity is unknown.

The CDR3 is made up of 16 amino acids. CDR1 is SGHKS, CDR2 YYEKEE, per germline (reference sequence). V dropped 3 bases and J dropped 5; count of bases not matched to a gene: 11. Sequenced input: memory CD4+ T cells from PBMCs. Subset meaning: CD45RA-negative fraction. This clonotype was obtained from a man younger than 35 in good health. Some clones in this sample may be carry-over from other donors' samples. This chain links TRBV5-5 with TRBJ1-5, with 7 positions matching TRBD1. CDR3 sequence: CASSSRYSGGHQPQHF. CDR3 in DNA: TGTGCCAGCAGCTCCCGCTACTCAGGGGGTCATCAGCCCCAGCATTTT.